This entry concerns a single TCR beta chain. Its target is unknown. The treatment: roughly 10-day PBMC culture with coronavirus spike peptide pools or control peptides (ViraFEST assay). Each well received two million PBMCs, cultured with approximately 9 IU/ml IL-2 and approximately 10 ug/ml peptide pools. The data stem from a study of vaccination and CD4 T cells after COVID-19. Across the whole study: Convalescent study patients returned SARS-CoV-2 positive nasal swab PCR results, with fewer than ten mild cases and one severe. Stimulation of cells relied on overlapping spike peptides derived from SARS-CoV-2, HCoV-NL63, HCoV-OC43 and HCoV-229E. A CEFX pool, an HIV-1 Nef pool, or else no peptide went into the control cultures.

At the Johns Hopkins FTIC core, DNA taken from cultured CD4+ T cells was sequenced by way of the Oncomine TCR Beta short-read assay. TCRdb itself ran the PCR reads through MiXCR, one entry per CDR3 protein. The data hold about 16,000 distinct CDR3 sequences, with around three fifths observed a single time. V was cut by 3 bases and J by 12 bases, with 11 bases left in between. This CDR3 contains 12 residues. Germline V lookup: CDR1 KGHDR, CDR2 SFDVKD. The sample comprised CD4+ T cells from blood, cultured in vitro. This sequence joins TRBV24-1 and TRBJ2-1; D is perhaps TRBD2 (6 bases). The source of this sequence is a human donor who had recovered from COVID-19. CDR3 nucleotide sequence: TGTGCCACCAGTGATCTAGCGTCACCGCAGTTCTTC. The encoded protein is CATSDLASPQFF.